The present entry profiles one T cell receptor (beta chain) with its context. Its cognate antigen is unknown. The record originates from a study of OX40 agonist ivuxolimab in advanced cancers. Whole-study context: Prior anti-PD-1, anti-PD-L1 or anti-CTLA-4 therapy did not bar entry, and roughly 40% had some.

Study findings and constraints: Clonal expansion in partial responders at 0.1-3.0 mg/kg ranked among the lowest. CD4+ and CD8+ blood T cells expanded clonally by week 6 at 0.1 to 3.0 mg/kg.

Germline CDR1 is SNHLY and CDR2 is FYNNEI. CDR3 length: 14 residues. V gave up 4 bases and J gave up 7 bases, with 11 bases separating them. The protocol was immunoSEQ multiplex PCR, while the TCRdb copy is restricted to in-frame clones and leaves out a portion. The top ten hold 0.33% of the sample, which has over 70,000 clones, approximately 91% seen once. This chain uses TRBV2 with TRBJ1-6; D perhaps matches TRBD1 (5 bases). The source of this sequence is an adult with an advanced solid tumor such as melanoma, head and neck, liver or kidney cancer. Sequencing was performed on CD4+ or CD8+ T cells sorted from blood, taken in a trial of the OX40 agonist ivuxolimab. The CDR3 DNA reads TGTGCCAGCAGTGGGCAGGGTCGGAATTCACCCCTCCACTTT. Its translation: CASSGQGRNSPLHF.